The present T cell receptor (beta chain) was sequenced within a study of T cell clonotyping in hematopoietic cell transplantation. Trimming cost V 4 bases and J 0 bases; bases outside gene matches: 6. CDR3 length: 17 amino acids. From germline, CDR1 is LGHNA and CDR2 YSLEER. Repertoires were generated with immunoSEQ multiplex PCR, while TCRdb's copy carries only in-frame clones and drops some. Among approximately 8,800 clones, roughly 80% were seen once, and the ten largest hold 51%. The J gene is TRBJ1-1, the V gene TRBV4-3; 12 bases map to TRBD1. This material consisted of PBMCs, taken at the time of graft-versus-host disease after allogeneic stem cell transplant. This receptor was obtained from a male patient over 55 who had an allogeneic stem cell transplant from an unrelated donor, so the T cells may come from the graft donor. Some clones in this sample may be carry-over from other donors' samples. The CDR3 here is CASSRLGQGAVNTEAFF. The CDR3 DNA follows: TGCGCCAGCAGCCGTTTGGGACAGGGGGCAGTGAACACTGAAGCTTTCTTT.